A single sample gave rise to the 5 T cell receptor beta chains below, sequenced in a study of post-analysis software for immune sequencing data. Overall study findings and caveats: Patients showed TRBV5-6, TRBV5-1 and TRBV20-1 among five TRBV segments more frequent than in controls.

Included in the TCR beta cDNA libraries were unique molecular identifiers. One entry per CDR3 protein results from TCRdb running MiXCR on the PCR reads. The sample yields some 370,000 distinct CDR3 sequences, approximately 33% seen once. For these TCRs, the target antigens are not known. The sequencing sample was made of blood. The source of these receptors is a girl aged 5-17 years with multiple sclerosis.

The genes are TRBV20-1 and TRBJ1-2; D remains ambiguous. Trimming removed 7 bases at V and 7 bases at J, with 22 bases between. This CDR3 region has 14 residues. Per the germline V gene, CDR1 is DFQATT and CDR2 is SNEGSKA (reference sequence). The CDR3 protein is CSGFEAVGFGGYTF. The CDR3, as DNA: TGCAGTGGATTTGAGGCGGTGGGGTTCGGTGGCTACACCTTC.

This rearrangement joins TRBV6-5 to TRBJ2-3; D uncertain. This CDR3 is built from 14 residues. Germline loops: CDR1 MNHEY, CDR2 SVGAGI. V lost 2 bases to trimming and J lost 6 bases, with 12 bases between them. The CDR3 nucleotides are TGTGCCAGCAGTTACGAGCTAAATGAGGATACGCAGTATTTT. As protein: CASSYELNEDTQYF.

This clonotype has a single count. Sequence at one end of the junction differs from germline and may be a read error. The genes are TRBV18 and TRBJ2-5; 7 positions match TRBD1. The CDR3 runs to 14 residues. The germline V gene encodes CDR1 KGHSH and CDR2 LQKENI. The CDR3 DNA is TGTGCCGGCTCACCAGCGGACAGGCAAGAGACCCAGTACTTC. Residues: CAGSPADRQETQYF.

In its sample, this clonotype was seen many times. This chain uses TRBV5-1 with TRBJ2-1; the match to TRBD1 covers 7 bases. Germline V gene data show CDR1 as SGHRS and CDR2 as YFSETQ. The ends lost 2 bases at V and 5 bases at J; junction bases unmatched: 7. The CDR3 has 15 amino acids. The CDR3 spells CASSFIGQDDNEQFF. The DNA for the CDR3 is TGCGCCAGCAGCTTCATCGGACAGGATGACAATGAGCAGTTCTTC.

V and J are TRBV7-2 and TRBJ2-4; D gene ambiguous. The DNA end is more similar to TRBJ2-7, so the J call may be wrong. Germline-derived CDR1 and CDR2 are SGHTA and FQGNSA. The CDR3 contains 14 residues. Here the CDR3 reads CASSLALGFDEQYF. CDR3 sequence (DNA): TGTGCCAGCAGCTTAGCCCTGGGGTTCGACGAGCAGTACTTC.